This T cell receptor (beta chain) was observed in a study of cytomegalovirus exposure and HLA in healthy donors (dated by TCRdb to 2017 to 2019). In terms of the full investigation: According to an earlier analysis of a few hundred of the donors, about 170 million T cells yielded 100 million or so unique TCR beta sequences and around 280 Gb of sequence data. Among the roughly 390 genotyped donors, roughly 80% belonged to the genetic ancestry cluster associated with self-reported Caucasian donors. In addition to the first cohort of 666 subjects, a separate validation cohort of some 120 different subjects was used. Class I and class II HLA loci were covered by the typing at four-digit resolution. Among approximately 370 genotyped donors of the cohort, an average of approximately 240,000 unique TCR beta nucleotide sequences was sequenced per donor, of which about 18% were non-productive. The study combined high-throughput TCR immunosequencing, statistical association of individual TCRs with disease status, and machine learning to predict cytomegalovirus infection status. Every repertoire in the discovery cohort had been generated on one and the same sequencing platform. A later analysis re-examined previously published TCR beta repertoires from just over 650 donors and added high-resolution HLA genotyping to investigate patterns of TCR occurrence. Donor age, sex, ethnicity and CMV serostatus were compiled alongside the repertoire data. About 280 gigabases of sequencing data and tens of millions of unique TCR sequences were included in an early release covering under 650 HLA-typed donors. The study aimed to test whether cataloging public T cell receptors could reveal signatures of past pathogen exposure. The number of donors typed differed by locus, with roughly 629-640 for A, B, C, DRB1 and DQB1, 522 for DQA1, approximately 580 for DPA1, and around 450 for DPB1. Because of strong linkage in the cohort, a few DR-DQ haplotypes were treated as single units for association and clustering. The study profiled the T cell repertoires of around 700 subjects by immunosequencing and related them to cytomegalovirus serostatus. A later genetic analysis took genome-wide SNP genotypes for about 55% of the 666 donors and used that subset as a discovery cohort. Rather than using new phenotypic data, the later analysis identified candidate immune exposures from TCR beta sequences and from how often those sequences occurred across donors. In an earlier analysis of 550 to 700 of the donors, high-throughput TCR beta sequencing was used to judge whether each TCR beta V gene segment behaved as functional or pseudogenic.

In the germline V gene (reference sequence), CDR1 corresponds to SEHNR and CDR2 to FQNEAQ. The CDR3 runs 14 amino acids, cysteine and phenylalanine included. The only DNA kept is the CDR3, 42 bases in frame from the first base. Unmatched junction bases come to 4, with V trimmed by 3 bases and J by 7 bases. The cohort comprised under 700 healthy bone marrow donors. Cohort members were all nominally healthy when sampled, although unrecorded immune exposures were likely present. The donor tested CMV seronegative and was one of the 352 seronegative cohort members. Every donor gave a peripheral blood sample, and the peripheral blood mononuclear cells from that sample were used for TCR beta sequencing. Genomic DNA extraction from the blood cell samples was performed with the Qiagen DNeasy Blood Extraction Kit. The receptor library was made with the immunoSEQ multiplex PCR assay. The multiplex PCR relied on a mix of 60 forward primers for TCR Vbeta segments and 13 reverse primers for TCR Jbeta segments. The CDR3 region of rearranged TCR beta genes was amplified from genomic DNA with a multiplex PCR assay. Amplified TCR beta libraries were sequenced as 87-base-pair reads on the Illumina HiSeq System. Regarding the original processing steps: Across the 670 or so repertoires, a later analysis counted 80 million or so unique TCR beta chains, 9 million to 14 million of which were shared by at least two donors. A nearest-neighbor algorithm error-corrected the raw reads and collapsed the reads into unique sequences, merging closely related sequences to remove PCR and sequencing errors. Alignment of CDR3 sequences to IMGT reference sequences was used to assign V, D and J gene segments. Each retained sequence needed at least a six-nucleotide match to both a V gene segment and a J gene segment. Rearrangements were called productive when the CDR3 lacked stop codons and stayed in frame with V and J; all others were non-productive. Following IMGT convention, CDR3 was defined as the stretch from the second conserved V-encoded cysteine to the conserved J-encoded phenylalanine. The earlier analysis of 450 to 750 of the donors excluded any sequence lacking an unambiguous match to a single V gene segment. In an earlier analysis of approximately 610 of the donors, V segments were called functional above 56.7% productive rearrangements and were called segregating when the between-donor standard deviation exceeded 5%. A statistical classification framework was developed to diagnose cytomegalovirus status using the catalog of TCR beta chain sequences. In a later analysis, V and J genes were assigned by comparing TCR nucleotide sequences against IMGT/GENE-DB human TR gene sequences. Using the TCRdist pipeline, a later analysis assigned CDR3 sequences along with most-parsimonious VDJ recombination scenarios. A later analysis defined each TCR beta chain by its CDR3 amino acid sequence plus V-gene family, and excluded reads lacking a unique V-gene family. As a way to deal with suspected cross-contamination and a sequencing artifact, a later analysis dropped roughly 620 nucleotide sequences that were highly shared and had low generation probability. A later analysis calculated a clonal expansion index for each public chain from normalized within-repertoire ranks of inferred template counts. Generation probabilities in a later analysis came from a VDJ recombination model fitted to out-of-frame rearrangements, and those results were checked against IGoR. A later analysis scored TCR-TCR, TCR-HLA and TCR-CMV co-occurrence with hypergeometric tests, applying a repertoire-size bias correction to TCR pairs. A later analysis estimated false discovery rates by permuting HLA or CMV assignments 20 times. In a later analysis, co-occurring TCRs were grouped with DBSCAN, and TCRdist sequence similarity was added when clustering was performed within HLA-allele-positive subsets. Repertoires with fewer than 30,000 or more than 120,000 public chains were left out of co-occurrence clustering, as were about five repertoires with anomalous nucleotide sharing. TCRdb retrieved this table from immuneACCESS and kept in-frame rearrangements only. Not all clones are present; in checked studies, unresolved V genes account for under half, and no reason is known for the remainder. V and J calls and clone size are copied from that table; D and trimming were computed from the DNA. This sample gives some 200,000 clones in total; 83% of them show up just once. The biggest ten clones account for 1.3% to 1.5% of the sample.

In regard to this clone: Its antigen is not yet known. It has no much larger one-base neighbor in the sample; base qualities were not kept.

What the authors observed across the whole study: V-gene and J-gene trimming of TCR beta chains was associated with a missense DCLRE1C variant in a later genetic analysis, and the association was replicated in an independent cohort. A cluster of highly shared sequence variants was judged likely to be a technical artifact of the sequencing pipeline. Strong co-occurrence of HLA alleles, especially DR and DQ, made assigning TCR associations to individual alleles difficult. In an earlier analysis of fewer than 700 of the donors, most TCR beta V segments appeared in productive rearrangements about 87% or about 30% of the time, broadly matching IMGT annotations. Because counts were too low, about 17 rarely observed V segments, including chromosome 9 orphons, were excluded from the earlier analysis of 587 of the donors. Because HLA typing was unavailable for some donors at each locus, only the typed subset was used in association tests. In vitro tests confirmed that a few of the cytomegalovirus-associated TCR beta chains recognize cytomegalovirus antigens. Because the 87-base-pair reads could not distinguish some IMGT-functional V segments, including TRBV6-2 and TRBV6-3, those segments were excluded. A later analysis found that most CMV-associated TCR beta chains appeared HLA-restricted, with HLA associations seemingly driven largely by CMV exposure. Compared with the approximately 600-donor mean, donors in an Asian-associated ancestry cluster had fewer N-insertions in productive TCRs, according to a later genetic analysis. In a later analysis, HLA-associated TCR beta chains were found to be more clonally expanded and to have lower generation probabilities than equally common non-associated chains. Most TCR sequences were observed very rarely across donors, whereas some public TCRs were present in many individuals. The authors suggested that the approach could potentially be extended to other disease states and immunological phenotypes. Roughly uniform sequencing depth across donors was assumed in presence/absence analyses, although this assumption may not hold. Only TCR beta chains were sequenced in this cohort, and the absence of alpha or paired-chain data limited detectable features. The classifier was reported to diagnose cytomegalovirus status with high specificity and sensitivity in both the original and validation cohorts. In a later analysis, TCR association rates were found to vary across HLA loci, with the most associated TCRs seen for DRB1 alleles and the fewest for HLA-C alleles. A further reported finding was that TCR beta sequences accurately predicted the HLA-A and HLA-B alleles for most subjects in the first cohort. In a later analysis, several top co-occurrence clusters were reported to appear linked to parvovirus B19, influenza, CMV and Epstein-Barr virus. The study gave a list of about 150 TCR beta chains associated with cytomegalovirus. Linkage disequilibrium might explain the correlated functional status among segregating V segments, but an unknown experimental factor could not be ruled out. A later analysis associated about 18,000 TCR beta sequences with specific HLA alleles at a false discovery rate of 0.05. CMV serostatus was the only immune exposure information available for the cohort.

The source is a girl under 18 in good health and CMV-seronegative. The specimen sequenced was PBMCs. The rearranged chain carries TRBV7-9 and TRBJ2-2; 8 middle bases align to TRBD2. The DNA reads TGTGCCAGCAGCTTCGGGGGGGCCGACGGGGAGCTGTTTTTT. Its amino acids are CASSFGGADGELFF.